The present entry profiles one TCR beta chain with its context. Extraction yielded at least 5.5 micrograms of total RNA per sample. The entry originates in a study of blood T cells in healthy people across ages. Then a second PCR, running about 6 to 12 cycles, was carried out with a sample-barcoded 5' primer and a J-beta primer mix. Per sample, CDR3-containing paired-end reads numbered at least 3 million. TCRdb called the 5' RACE reads again in MiXCR, with one record for every CDR3 protein. The sample has hundreds of thousands of distinct CDR3 sequences; under 30% are singletons. The CDR3 runs 11 residues. V was cut by 7 bases and J by 15 bases, with 16 bases left in between. Germline V CDR1 and CDR2: SGHDN, FVKESK. The same data also contributed to another study, on T cells of mothers and their children. That source reports: Mother-child pairs who were related displayed a slightly higher overlap than unrelated pairs, a difference that was non-significant. Microchimeric T cell clones that persisted were not detected.

Material: blood. The TCR was taken from a boy younger than 18 in good health. The chain employs TRBV14 and TRBJ2-1, with D tentatively TRBD2 (6 bases). The CDR3: CASNRAGTLFF. CDR3 sequence (DNA): TGTGCCAGCAACCGCGCCGGGACTCTGTTCTTC.